This TCR beta chain was obtained from a study of beta chain features in type 1 diabetes. In all sorted populations, purity surpassed 98%. The authors reverse transcribed all of the isolated RNA, so sequencing captured expressed TCRB transcripts. TCRdb keeps only in-frame clones here, not all; method: immunoSEQ multiplex PCR. The sample carries 810,000 or so clones, 15% to 20% recorded once. This clone occurred a few times. This TCR derives from a woman between 18 and 29 years old in good health. The specimen sequenced was naive CD4+ T cells from blood.

CDR3: CSAPTSIEQYF. CDR3 DNA: TGCAGTGCTCCAACCTCCATAGAGCAGTACTTC. The rearrangement links TRBV20-1 to TRBJ2-7; no definite D call. The V and J ends lost 5 bases and 7 bases respectively, with 12 bases between them. The CDR3 has 11 amino acids. In germline, CDR1 is DFQATT, CDR2 SNEGSKA (reference sequence).